The clone carrying this T cell receptor (beta chain) came up a few times. Its antigen is unidentified. The source of the sample is a study of CD8+CD57+ T cells in acquired aplastic anemia. Study-level points and caveats: The study found no significant CD8+ Simpson's diversity difference between patients and controls. Shared by patients and controls, some 29 CD8+ CDR3s were abundant in patients.

According to the study, genomic DNA was the template for TCR beta VDJ and CDR3 profiling. TCRdb used MiXCR to reprocess the reads, holding one entry per CDR3 protein. The sample lists 160,000 or so distinct CDR3 sequences; 40% to 55% were seen once. The CDR3 has 12 residues. The V gene lost 4 bases and the J gene lost 5 bases, with 8 bases spanning the gap. The germline V gene has CDR1 MGHDK and CDR2 SYGVNS. For sequencing, patients were chosen who had shown expansion of CD8+CD57+ cells by flow cytometry. Patients had received no therapy at the time of blood sampling. The rearrangement joins TRBV25-1 to TRBJ1-1; D call uncertain. The receptor comes from a human donor with aplastic anemia. The specimen was sorted CD4+, CD8+, or CD8+CD57+ T cells (not recorded which) from PBMCs. The CDR3 here is CASSAGLTEAFF. In nucleotides, the CDR3 is TGTGCCAGCAGTGCCGGACTTACTGAAGCTTTCTTT.